The next 10 T cell receptor beta chains were all read from a single sample in a study of T cell responses to AZD1222 COVID-19 vaccine. Sequencing was performed with immunoSEQ multiplex PCR; in TCRdb, only in-frame clones are kept and a portion is missing. The sample records 50,000 to 70,000 clones, approximately 86% being singletons. The source was peripheral blood, collected 28 days after the second AZD1222 dose. The receptor set was obtained from an adult who received the AZD1222 COVID-19 vaccine.

The gene calls are TRBV4-3 and TRBJ1-4; maybe TRBD1 (6 bases). CDR3 length: 17 amino acids. The germline gives CDR1 LGHNA, CDR2 YSLEER. V lost 0 bases to trimming and J lost 5 bases, with 16 bases between them. The CDR3 nucleotides read TGCGCCAGCAGCCAAGAATATAGGACAGAGAGGAATGAAAAACTGTTTTTT. Translated: CASSQEYRTERNEKLFF.

The rearrangement joins TRBV28 to TRBJ1-1; 10 bases fit TRBD1. CDR1 is MDHEN, CDR2 SYDVKM, per germline. The CDR3 runs to 13 residues. V lost 4 bases to trimming and J lost 11 bases; unmatched junction nucleotides: 7. CDR3 loop: CASSSATGQGAFF. Here the CDR3 DNA reads TGTGCCAGCAGTTCAGCGACGGGACAGGGGGCTTTCTTT.

The table lists this clone with a count of one. The CDR3 here is CASSIRGPGELFF. Here the CDR3 DNA reads TGTGCCAGTAGTATTCGGGGGCCCGGGGAGCTGTTTTTT. The chain employs TRBV19 and TRBJ2-2; D assignment may be TRBD1 or TRBD2 (6 bases each). This CDR3 spans 13 amino acids. V lost 3 bases and J lost 6, with 8 bases in between. Per the germline V gene, CDR1 is LNHDA and CDR2 is SQIVND (reference sequence).

In this sample, this clone turned up a few times. In DNA form, the CDR3 reads TGTGCCAGTAGTCCCGACGGGGGAAGGTACTATGGCTACACCTTC. This encodes CASSPDGGRYYGYTF. The chain employs TRBV19 and TRBJ1-2; D may be TRBD1 (5 bases). Germline loops: CDR1 LNHDA, CDR2 SQIVND (reference sequence). Trimming took 5 bases from V and 3 from J, leaving 16 bases between them. This CDR3 has 15 amino acids.

V and J are TRBV2 and TRBJ1-1; 7 bases align to TRBD1. V shed 7 bases and J 0 bases; nucleotides not matched to a gene: 5. The CDR3 loop spans 14 amino acids. Germline CDR1 SNHLY, CDR2 FYNNEI. CDR3 sequence reads: CASKTQGMNTEAFF. DNA of the CDR3: TGTGCCAGCAAGACACAGGGGATGAACACTGAAGCTTTCTTT. The full variable domain, rest sourced from reference TRBV2 and TRBJ1-1, is EPEVTQTPSHQVTQMGQEVILRCVPISNHLYFYWYRQILGQKVEFLVSFYNNEISEKSEIFDDQFSVERPDGSNFTLKIRSTKLEDSAMYFCASKTQGMNTEAFFGQGTRLTVV.

The chain's CDR3 is CASSLGPGGGYGYTF. DNA of the CDR3: TGTGCCAGCAGCTTAGGTCCAGGGGGCGGCTATGGCTACACCTTC. The chain has TRBV7-2 and TRBJ1-2, with 8 nucleotides matching TRBD1. Trimming at V came to 1 base and at J to 4 bases, leaving 5 bases not matched to a gene. The CDR3 contains 15 residues. Germline assignment: CDR1 SGHTA and CDR2 FQGNSA.

V usage is TRBV4-2 and J usage is TRBJ2-1, with 8 bases identical to TRBD2. The junction had 4 bases not matched to a gene; V was cut back by 4 bases and J by 2 bases. The CDR3 loop spans 15 amino acids. The germline V gene encodes CDR1 LGHNA and CDR2 YNFKEQ. The CDR3 nucleotides are TGTGCCAGCAGCCTATCGGGGGGGACCTACAATGAGCAGTTCTTC. Translating it yields CASSLSGGTYNEQFF.

This rearrangement joins TRBV4-2 to TRBJ1-2; TRBD1 matches 8 bases. Trimming removed 7 bases from V and 7 bases from J; junction bases left unmatched: 11. The CDR3 extends over 14 amino acids. Looked up from germline, CDR1 is LGHNA and CDR2 is YNFKEQ. CDR3 nucleotide sequence: TGTGCCAGCACCCTCGCGACAGGGGTGGCTGGCTACACCTTC. Translation gives CASTLATGVAGYTF.

The chain is built from TRBV2 and TRBJ2-2; D unclear. The CDR3 is 13 amino acids. CDR1 and CDR2 (germline): SNHLY, FYNNEI. V shed 8 bases and J shed 0 bases, with 7 bases lying between them. The CDR3 here is CASSFANTGELFF. CDR3 DNA sequence: TGTGCCAGCTCCTTTGCGAACACCGGGGAGCTGTTTTTT.

This chain uses TRBV19 with TRBJ2-1; D is perhaps TRBD1 or TRBD2 (5 bases each). Between the trimmed V and J ends, which lost 6 bases and 2 bases, there was a span of 17 bases. The CDR3 consists of 16 residues. Germline-derived CDR1 and CDR2 are LNHDA and SQIVND (reference sequence). Written as DNA, the CDR3 is TGTGCCAGTAGCCACCGGGGCCCGCGGACCTACAATGAGCAGTTCTTC. Translation gives CASSHRGPRTYNEQFF.